These T cell receptor beta chains were read from a single sample in a study of cytomegalovirus exposure and HLA in healthy donors. Libraries were prepared by immunoSEQ multiplex PCR; TCRdb keeps only in-frame clonotypes and omits some of them. The data contain roughly 99,000 clones, around three quarters of them seen just once; the ten biggest clones take up around 7.4%. Sequenced sample: PBMCs. These receptors originate from a man aged 25 to 45 in good health and CMV-seronegative. Both conserved end residues are trimmed from each CDR3.

CDR3	J	V	length
AWTGTGGLDEQF	TRBJ2-1	TRBV30	12
ASSPRQDGEQY	TRBJ2-7	TRBV18	11
ASSSYRDRLYEQY	TRBJ2-7	TRBV28	13
ASSLSPTIAGRSYNEQF	TRBJ2-1	TRBV5-1	17
ASSLLAGSGEQY	TRBJ2-7	TRBV28	12
ASRAGLADFFSNTGELF	TRBJ2-2	TRBV11-1	17
ASSQGFTSGRRTLYGYT	TRBJ1-2	TRBV14	17
ASSYSPQGDTIY	TRBJ1-3	TRBV6-6	12
ASSSRQGSSYEQY	TRBJ2-7	TRBV7-9	13
ASSERTGDALRLGANYGYT	TRBJ1-2	TRBV6-1	19
ASSPGGVGGYT	TRBJ1-2	TRBV7-9	11
ASSTRAGFYEQY	TRBJ2-7	TRBV7-3	12
ASSGTAEKLF	TRBJ1-4	TRBV18	10
ASSLRTVNRGNEQF	TRBJ2-1	TRBV28	14
ASSPGTGDYEQY	TRBJ2-7	TRBV27	12
AWSVGTSNQPQH	TRBJ1-5	TRBV30	12
ASTQGRRGTDTQY	TRBJ2-3	TRBV2	13
ASSKTGRAYNSPLH	TRBJ1-6	TRBV6-6	14
ASSTDPRGYTDTQY	TRBJ2-3	TRBV5-4	14
SVSSDRVDNEQF	TRBJ2-1	TRBV29-1	12